This T cell receptor beta chain was profiled in a study of early T cells in non-severe SARS-CoV-2 infection. In TCRdb, the 5' RACE reads were re-called with MiXCR into one record per CDR3 protein. The repertoire has more than 20,000 distinct CDR3 sequences, around 4.4% of them found once; the top ten carry around 4.4%. Trimming cost V 3 bases and J 6 bases, with 21 bases left between them. CDR1 is MNHNS and CDR2 is SASEGT in the germline V gene. The CDR3 covers 17 residues. Sequenced: whole blood. The chain is built from TRBV6-1 and TRBJ2-1; D gene unclear. This clonotype was obtained from an adult who was a healthcare worker with PCR-confirmed SARS-CoV-2 infection or an uninfected control (not recorded which). The DNA of the CDR3 is TGTGCCAGCAGTGATCCCTCTGCCAGGTCGAGAGGCAATGAGCAGTTCTTC. Amino acids: CASSDPSARSRGNEQFF.